This TCR beta chain was sequenced for a study of shared T cell receptors in the human thymus. The protocol was immunoSEQ multiplex PCR, while the TCRdb copy is restricted to in-frame clones and leaves out a portion. This sample has more than 550,000 clones, with more than 70% found just once. The length of the CDR3 is 16 residues. V was clipped by 5 bases and J by 1 base, with 17 bases between them. Per germline, CDR1 MDHEN and CDR2 SYDVKM. These data were also filed under a second study, of human thymus T cells. From that second work: The thymus tissue came from resections taken during corrective heart surgery. Seemingly biased V and J gene usage marked thymic and blood repertoires. Related research has reported that thymic repertoires overlap highly among unrelated individuals.

This clonotype was obtained from a boy under two years old with a congenital heart defect. Sample: thymocytes. J is TRBJ1-2 and V is TRBV28, with D perhaps TRBD1 (5 bases). CDR3 DNA sequence: TGTGCCAGCAGTCCCCCGCGGGGACCACTTAACTATGGCTACACCTTC. Translating it yields CASSPPRGPLNYGYTF.